This TCR beta chain was recovered during a study of T cells expressing NK-cell markers. Overall study: Sequenced donors, eight in total, included seven who were HCMV-seropositive and one who was seronegative.

The germline gives CDR1 MNHNS, CDR2 SASEGT. The CDR3 covers 16 residues. Beta-chain TCR cDNA was generated via 5'RACE template switching with UMIs. Each CDR3 protein gets one entry in TCRdb, which reprocessed the 5' RACE reads and gives no DNA. The sample table sets out about 2,200 distinct CDR3 sequences. What was sequenced was blood T cells: a sorted CD56 or NKG2C T cell subset, CD4+ or CD8+ T cells, or bulk PBMC T cells (not recorded which). This clonotype was obtained from a young woman in good health. The chain combines TRBV6-1 with TRBJ2-3; with no DNA, the TCRdb D assignment of TRBD1 cannot be verified. CDR3 in amino acids: CASSDDYGQGADTQYF.